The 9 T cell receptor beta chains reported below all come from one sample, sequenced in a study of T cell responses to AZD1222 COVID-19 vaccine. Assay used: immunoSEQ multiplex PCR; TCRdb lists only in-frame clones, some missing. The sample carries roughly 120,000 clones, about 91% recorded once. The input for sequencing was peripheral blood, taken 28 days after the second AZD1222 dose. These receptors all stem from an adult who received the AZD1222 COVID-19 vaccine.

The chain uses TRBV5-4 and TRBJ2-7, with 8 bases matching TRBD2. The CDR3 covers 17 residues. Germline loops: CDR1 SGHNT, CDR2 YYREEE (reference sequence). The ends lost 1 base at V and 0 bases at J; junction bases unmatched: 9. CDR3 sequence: CASSLKWSSGNSYEQYF. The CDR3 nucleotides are TGTGCCAGCAGCTTGAAGTGGAGTAGCGGGAACTCCTACGAGCAGTACTTC.

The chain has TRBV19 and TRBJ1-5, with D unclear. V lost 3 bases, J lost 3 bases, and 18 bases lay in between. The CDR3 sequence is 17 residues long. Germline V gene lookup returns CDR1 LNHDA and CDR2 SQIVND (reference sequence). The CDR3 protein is CASSIPKGRQFNQPQHF. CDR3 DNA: TGTGCCAGTAGTATCCCGAAAGGGCGGCAGTTCAATCAGCCCCAGCATTTT.

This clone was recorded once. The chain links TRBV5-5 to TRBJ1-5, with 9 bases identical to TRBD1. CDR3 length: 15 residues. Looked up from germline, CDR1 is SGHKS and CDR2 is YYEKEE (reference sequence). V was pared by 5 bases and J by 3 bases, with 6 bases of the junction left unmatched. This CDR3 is CASRAGTGSNQPQHF. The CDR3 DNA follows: TGTGCCAGCAGGGCCGGGACAGGGTCCAATCAGCCCCAGCATTTT.

The CDR3 coding sequence is TGTGCCTGGAGTGGGGGAGATGGAGGGAACTATGGCTACACCTTC. Protein product: CAWSGGDGGNYGYTF. This chain joins TRBV30 and TRBJ1-2, with no clear D. CDR3 length: 15 amino acids. V dropped 1 base and J dropped 2 bases, with 14 bases sitting between them. Germline V gene data show CDR1 as GTSNPN and CDR2 as SVGIG (reference sequence). Based on the CDR3 plus reference TRBV30 and TRBJ1-2, the full variable domain is SQTIHQWPATLVQPVGSPLSLECTVEGTSNPNLYWYRQAAGRGLQLLFYSVGIGQISSEVPQNLSASRPQDRQFILSSKKLLLSDSGFYLCAWSGGDGGNYGYTFGSGTRLTVV.

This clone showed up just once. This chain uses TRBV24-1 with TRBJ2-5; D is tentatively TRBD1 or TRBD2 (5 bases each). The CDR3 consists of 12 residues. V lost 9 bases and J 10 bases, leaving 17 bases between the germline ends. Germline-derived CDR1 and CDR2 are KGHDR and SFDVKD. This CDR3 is CATSGPLGDQYF. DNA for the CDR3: TGTGCCACCTCCGGGCCCTTGGGGGACCAGTACTTC.

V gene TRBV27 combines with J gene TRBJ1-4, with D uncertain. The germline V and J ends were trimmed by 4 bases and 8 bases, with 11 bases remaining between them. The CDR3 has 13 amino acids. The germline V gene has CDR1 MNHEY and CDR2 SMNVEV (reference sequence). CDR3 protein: CASSSRVGEKLFF. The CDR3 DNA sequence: TGTGCCAGCAGTTCGAGGGTGGGAGAAAAACTGTTTTTT. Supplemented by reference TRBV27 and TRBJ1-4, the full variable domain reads EAQVTQNPRYLITVTGKKLTVTCSQNMNHEYMSWYRQDPGLGLRQIYYSMNVEVTDKGDVPEGYKVSRKEKRNFPLILESPSPNQTSLYFCASSSRVGEKLFFGSGTQLSVL.

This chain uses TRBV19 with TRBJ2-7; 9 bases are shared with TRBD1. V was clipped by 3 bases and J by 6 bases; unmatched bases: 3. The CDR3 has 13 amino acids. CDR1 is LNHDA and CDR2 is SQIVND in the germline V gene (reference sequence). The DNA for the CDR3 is TGTGCCAGTAGTATTGAGACAGGGGGCGAGCAGTACTTC. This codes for CASSIETGGEQYF.

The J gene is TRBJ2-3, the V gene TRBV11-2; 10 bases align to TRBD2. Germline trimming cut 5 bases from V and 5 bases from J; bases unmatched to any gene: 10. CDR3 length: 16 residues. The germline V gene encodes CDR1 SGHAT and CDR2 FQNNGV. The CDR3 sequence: CASSPGGSGGIDTQYF. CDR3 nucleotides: TGTGCCAGCAGCCCGGGGGGTAGCGGGGGGATAGATACGCAGTATTTT.

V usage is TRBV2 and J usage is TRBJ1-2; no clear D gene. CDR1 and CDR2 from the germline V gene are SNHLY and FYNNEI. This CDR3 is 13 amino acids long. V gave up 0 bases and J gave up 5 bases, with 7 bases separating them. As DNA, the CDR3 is TGTGCCAGCAGTGAAGCGTGGAAGTATGGCTACACCTTC. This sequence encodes CASSEAWKYGYTF.